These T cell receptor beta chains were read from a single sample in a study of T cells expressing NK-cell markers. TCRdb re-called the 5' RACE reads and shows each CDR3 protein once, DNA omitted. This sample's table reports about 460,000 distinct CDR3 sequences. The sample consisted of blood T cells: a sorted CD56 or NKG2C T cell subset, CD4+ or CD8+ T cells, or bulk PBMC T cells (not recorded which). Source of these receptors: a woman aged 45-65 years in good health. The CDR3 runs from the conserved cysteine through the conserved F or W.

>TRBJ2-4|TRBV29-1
CSGTVAKNIQYF
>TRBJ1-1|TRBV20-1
CSARPSTGTPEAFF
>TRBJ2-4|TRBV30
CACQGLILDIQYF
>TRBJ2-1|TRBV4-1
CASSQVSLKGAVDYNEQFF
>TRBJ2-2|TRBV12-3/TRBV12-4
CASNPLGASRGRGGELFF
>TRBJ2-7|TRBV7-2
CASSLEYGGGYEQYF
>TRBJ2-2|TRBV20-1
CSARVLRTPEGIRPGELFF
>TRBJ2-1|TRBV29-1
CSVGDGRLAGAGNYNEQFF
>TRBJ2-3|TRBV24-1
CATSDSILDTQYF
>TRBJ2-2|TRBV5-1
CASSWPGQGAPGELFF
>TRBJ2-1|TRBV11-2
CASSLELAGYNEQFF
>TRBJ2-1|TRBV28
CAITQGLAGVIFYNEQFF
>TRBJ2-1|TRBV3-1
CASSQVARGYRNEQFF
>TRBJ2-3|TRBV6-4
CASSDSDRDTQYF
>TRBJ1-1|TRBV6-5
CASRKRMLMNTEAFF
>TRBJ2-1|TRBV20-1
CSAPKPIYNEQFF
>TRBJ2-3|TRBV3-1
CASSQDRLGPYTDTQYF
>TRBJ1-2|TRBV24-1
CATSEGLSYGYTF
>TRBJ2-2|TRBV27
CASSFLLAGDSGELFF
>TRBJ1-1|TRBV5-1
CASNEQGTEAFF
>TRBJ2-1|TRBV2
CASSPGTSGRIPYNEQFF
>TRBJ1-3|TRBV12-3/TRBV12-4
CASDRDGGNTIYF
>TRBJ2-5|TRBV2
CASSGGISWGETQYF
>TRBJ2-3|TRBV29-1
CSVGASVRGSTDTQYF